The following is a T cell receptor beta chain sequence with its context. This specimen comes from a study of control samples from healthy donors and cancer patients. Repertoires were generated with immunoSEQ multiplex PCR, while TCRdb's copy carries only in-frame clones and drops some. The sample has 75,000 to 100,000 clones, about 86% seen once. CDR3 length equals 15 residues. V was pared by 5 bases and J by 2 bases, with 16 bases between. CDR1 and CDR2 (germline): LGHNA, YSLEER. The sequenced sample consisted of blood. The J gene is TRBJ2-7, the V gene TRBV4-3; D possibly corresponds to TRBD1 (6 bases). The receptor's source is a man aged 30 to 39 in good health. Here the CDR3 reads CASSSWEQGPYEQYF. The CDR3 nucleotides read TGCGCCAGCAGCTCCTGGGAACAGGGTCCCTACGAGCAGTACTTC.